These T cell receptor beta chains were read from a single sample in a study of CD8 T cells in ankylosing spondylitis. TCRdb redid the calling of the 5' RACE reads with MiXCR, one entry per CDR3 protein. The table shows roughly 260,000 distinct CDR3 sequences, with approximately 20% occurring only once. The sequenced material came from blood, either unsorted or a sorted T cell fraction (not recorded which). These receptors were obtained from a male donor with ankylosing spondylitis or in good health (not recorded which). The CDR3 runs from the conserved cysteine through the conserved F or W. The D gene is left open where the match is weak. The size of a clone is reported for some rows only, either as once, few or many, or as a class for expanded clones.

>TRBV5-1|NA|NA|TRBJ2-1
CASSLGPPPGNEQFF
TGCGCCAGCAGCTTGGGGCCGCCGCCCGGCAATGAGCAGTTCTTC
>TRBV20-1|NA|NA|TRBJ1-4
CSARDGGGTNEKLFF
TGCAGTGCTAGAGATGGTGGGGGAACTAATGAAAAACTGTTTTTT
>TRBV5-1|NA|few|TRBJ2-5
CASSQTGSRETQYF
TGCGCCAGCAGCCAAACAGGGAGTCGAGAGACCCAGTACTTC
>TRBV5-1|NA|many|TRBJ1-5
CASSLSGDQPQHF
TGCGCCAGCAGCTTGTCAGGGGATCAGCCCCAGCATTTT
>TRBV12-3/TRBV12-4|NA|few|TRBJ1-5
CASTSGSYNQPQHF
TGTGCCAGCACCTCCGGGAGTTACAATCAGCCCCAGCATTTT
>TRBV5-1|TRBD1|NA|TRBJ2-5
CASSLAGRGETQYF
TGCGCCAGCAGCTTGGCCGGCAGGGGGGAGACCCAGTACTTC
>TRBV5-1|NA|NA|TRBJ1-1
CASSQDLGGGAEAFF
TGCGCCAGCAGCCAGGACCTCGGGGGCGGGGCTGAAGCTTTCTTT
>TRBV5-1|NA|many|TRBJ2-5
CASSLGTSQETQYF
TGCGCCAGCAGCTTGGGGACAAGCCAAGAGACCCAGTACTTC
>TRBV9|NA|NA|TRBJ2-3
CASSGGHSTDTQYF
TGTGCCAGCAGCGGCGGACATAGCACAGATACGCAGTATTTT
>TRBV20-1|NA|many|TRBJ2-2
CSARGARQTGELFF
TGCAGTGCCCGTGGTGCCAGACAAACCGGGGAGCTGTTTTTT
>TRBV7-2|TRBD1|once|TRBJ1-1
CASSTRTGENTEAFF
TGTGCCAGCAGCACCCGGACAGGGGAGAACACTGAAGCTTTCTTT
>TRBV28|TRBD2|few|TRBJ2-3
CASTAGVGDTQYF
TGTGCCAGCACGGCGGGAGTGGGGGATACGCAGTATTTT
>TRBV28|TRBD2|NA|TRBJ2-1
CASSSSGTRDYNEQFF
TGTGCCAGCAGTTCATCCGGGACTAGGGATTACAATGAGCAGTTCTTC
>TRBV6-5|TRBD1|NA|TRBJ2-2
CASSYWTGLNTGELFF
TGTGCCAGCAGTTACTGGACAGGTTTGAACACCGGGGAGCTGTTTTTT
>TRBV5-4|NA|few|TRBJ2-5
CASSLRREETQYF
TGTGCCAGCAGCTTGCGGAGGGAAGAGACCCAGTACTTC
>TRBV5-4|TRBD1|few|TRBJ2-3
CASSPGQGPDTQYF
TGTGCCAGCAGCCCGGGACAGGGACCAGATACGCAGTATTTT
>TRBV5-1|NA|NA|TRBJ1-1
CASRTGGRNTEAFF
TGCGCCAGCAGAACGGGGGGGCGGAACACTGAAGCTTTCTTT
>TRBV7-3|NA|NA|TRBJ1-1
CASSLSGAGEAFF
TGTGCCAGCAGCTTATCGGGGGCCGGTGAAGCTTTCTTT
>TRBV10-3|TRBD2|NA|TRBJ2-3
CAIMGGGVGTQYF
TGTGCCATCATGGGCGGGGGGGTAGGTACGCAGTATTTT
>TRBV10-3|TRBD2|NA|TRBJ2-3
CAISARLAGEDTQYF
TGTGCCATCAGTGCAAGGCTAGCGGGAGAAGATACGCAGTATTTT
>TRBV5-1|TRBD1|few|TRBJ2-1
CASSFGQGPYNEQFF
TGCGCCAGCAGCTTTGGACAGGGCCCCTACAATGAGCAGTTCTTC
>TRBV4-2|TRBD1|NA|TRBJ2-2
CASSIRGRDTGELFF
TGTGCCAGCAGCATCAGGGGGCGCGACACCGGGGAGCTGTTTTTT
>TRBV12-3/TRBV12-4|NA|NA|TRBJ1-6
CASSLARVGTNLHF
TGTGCCAGCAGTCTCGCGCGGGTAGGGACAAACCTCCACTTT
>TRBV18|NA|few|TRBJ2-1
CASSPGSLFNEQFF
TGTGCCAGCTCACCAGGGAGCCTGTTCAATGAGCAGTTCTTC
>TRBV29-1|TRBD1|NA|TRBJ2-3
CSVDRGPTDTQYF
TGCAGCGTCGACAGGGGCCCCACAGATACGCAGTATTTT
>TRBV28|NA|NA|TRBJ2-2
CASSHESTGELFF
TGTGCCAGCAGCCATGAGAGCACCGGGGAGCTGTTTTTT
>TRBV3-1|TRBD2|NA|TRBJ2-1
CASGGAGGPYNEQFF
TGTGCCAGCGGTGGGGCGGGAGGCCCCTACAATGAGCAGTTCTTC
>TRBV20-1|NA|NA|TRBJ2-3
CSASSDSELDTQYF
TGCAGTGCTAGTTCGGACAGCGAACTCGATACGCAGTATTTT
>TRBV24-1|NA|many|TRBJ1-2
CATAAGGYTF
TGTGCCACGGCAGCTGGGGGCTACACCTTC
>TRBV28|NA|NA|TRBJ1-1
CASSPARGRITEAFF
TGTGCCAGCAGTCCCGCCCGGGGGCGGATCACTGAAGCTTTCTTT
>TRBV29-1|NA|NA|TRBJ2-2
CSVGGDGWTGDLFF
TGCAGCGTTGGTGGGGATGGTTGGACCGGGGATCTGTTTTTT
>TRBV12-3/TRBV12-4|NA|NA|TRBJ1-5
CASSLAWGVKVSNQPQHF
TGTGCCAGCAGTTTAGCGTGGGGAGTAAAGGTTAGCAATCAGCCCCAGCATTTT
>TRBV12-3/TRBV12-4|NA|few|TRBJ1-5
CASSWDITQPQHF
TGTGCCAGCAGCTGGGACATTACTCAGCCCCAGCATTTT
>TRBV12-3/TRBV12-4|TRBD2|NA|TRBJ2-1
CASSLSGGGEQFF
TGTGCCAGCAGTTTATCGGGCGGGGGTGAGCAGTTCTTC
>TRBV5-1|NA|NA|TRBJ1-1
CASTALAGPNTEAFF
TGCGCCAGCACCGCCCTAGCGGGGCCGAACACTGAAGCTTTCTTT
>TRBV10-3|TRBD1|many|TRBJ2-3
CAIRGTGLADTQYF
TGTGCCATCAGGGGGACAGGGCTCGCAGATACGCAGTATTTT
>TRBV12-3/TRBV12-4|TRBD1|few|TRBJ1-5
CASSLSRTGPSNQPQHF
TGTGCCAGCAGTTTATCCCGGACAGGGCCTTCCAATCAGCCCCAGCATTTT
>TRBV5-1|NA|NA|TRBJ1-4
CASSLGDAEEKLFF
TGCGCCAGCAGCTTGGGGGACGCGGAGGAAAAACTGTTTTTT
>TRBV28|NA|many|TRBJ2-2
CASSSTGNTGELFF
TGTGCCAGCAGTTCGACAGGGAACACCGGGGAGCTGTTTTTT
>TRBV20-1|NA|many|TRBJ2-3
CSASLDTRTDTQYF
TGCAGTGCTAGCCTAGACACCCGCACAGATACGCAGTATTTT
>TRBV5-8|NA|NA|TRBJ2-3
CASSLFGGSSSTDTQYF
TGTGCCAGCAGCTTGTTCGGGGGCTCCTCTAGCACAGATACGCAGTATTTT